The clone carrying this T cell receptor (beta chain) was counted between two and nine times. Its antigen is not known. The data belong to a study of cytomegalovirus exposure and HLA in healthy donors. Study-wide results and caveats: In an earlier analysis, about 90% or about 30%: the productive usage of most TCR beta V segments.

Researchers ran the PCR with 60 Vbeta and 13 Jbeta primers. Clones were sequenced by immunoSEQ multiplex PCR, and TCRdb holds only the in-frame ones, with some missing. The sample holds about 160,000 clones, roughly four fifths seen once. CDR3 size: 14 residues. The germline V gene encodes CDR1 SNHLY and CDR2 FYNNEI. V trimming: 8 bases; J trimming: 5 bases; junction bases outside the gene matches: 10. The rearrangement uses TRBV2 and TRBJ2-5, with 8 bases matching TRBD1. The sample consisted of PBMCs. The sequence derives from a man in his sixties in good health and CMV-seronegative. CDR3 coding DNA: TGTGCCAGCGGAGATCCTAGGACAGGGGAGACCCAGTACTTC. This codes for CASGDPRTGETQYF.